A single sample gave rise to the 14 T cell receptor beta chains below, sequenced in a study of blood T cell repertoires in COVID-19. Measured with immunoSEQ multiplex PCR; TCRdb has only the in-frame clones, and not every one. The profile shows around 210,000 clones, about 84% of them singletons. The sequenced sample consisted of peripheral blood. These receptor sequences come from a woman over 75 with COVID-19, enrolled during active disease.

This clone was detected once. The chain joins TRBV28 to TRBJ2-7; TRBD2 is a possible D gene (5 bases). The germline V gene encodes CDR1 MDHEN and CDR2 SYDVKM. There are 15 residues in the CDR3. Trimming left V 5 bases short and J 2 bases short, with 16 bases between. The CDR3 region is CASSPPAGDPYEQYF. DNA for the CDR3: TGTGCCAGCAGTCCCCCCGCGGGCGATCCCTACGAGCAGTACTTC.

V gene TRBV29-1 combines with J gene TRBJ2-3; TRBD2 matches 10 bases. Germline values: CDR1 SQVTM, CDR2 ANQGSEA. The CDR3 sequence is 16 residues long. V was clipped by 7 bases and J by 6 bases; unmatched bases: 16. CDR3 sequence reads: CSAKLAGRGVADTQYF. The CDR3 coding sequence is TGCAGCGCGAAACTAGCGGGAAGAGGGGTGGCGGATACGCAGTATTTT.

This clone has just a few counts. This chain links TRBV18 with TRBJ2-2; D gene ambiguous. Per germline, CDR1 KGHSH and CDR2 LQKENI. This CDR3 comprises 18 residues. Trimming removed 2 bases at V and 0 bases at J, with 16 bases between. The DNA for the CDR3 is TGTGCCAGCTCACCATTGATCGGTCCCACCTCGAACACCGGGGAGCTGTTTTTT. It yields the protein CASSPLIGPTSNTGELFF.

The rearrangement joins TRBV6-5 to TRBJ2-3; the match to TRBD2 covers 9 bases. With V trimmed by 5 bases and J by 2 bases, 5 bases remained unmatched. The germline V gene encodes CDR1 MNHEY and CDR2 SVGAGI. The CDR3 sequence is 15 residues long. The DNA of the CDR3 is TGTGCCAGCAGTCGCACTAGCGGGTACACAGATACGCAGTATTTT. Its translation is CASSRTSGYTDTQYF.

Only a few counts were recorded for this clone. The chain employs TRBV28 and TRBJ1-1, with D perhaps TRBD1 (5 bases). Trimming took off 4 bases at V and 2 bases at J, with 11 bases between the two ends. Germline V gives CDR1 MDHEN, CDR2 SYDVKM. This CDR3 is 14 amino acids long. The CDR3 DNA sequence: TGTGCCAGCAGTTCTACAGGAACCAACACTGAAGCTTTCTTT. It is translated as CASSSTGTNTEAFF. Drawing the rest from reference TRBV28 and TRBJ1-1, the complete variable domain is DVKVTQSSRYLVKRTGEKVFLECVQDMDHENMFWYRQDPGLGLRLIYFSYDVKMKEKGDIPEGYSVSREKKERFSLILESASTNQTSMYLCASSSTGTNTEAFFGQGTRLTVV.

This clone was seen a few times. The V call is TRBV3-1 (or the pseudogene TRBV3-2), the J call TRBJ1-5; 7 positions match TRBD1. This CDR3 spans 18 amino acids. The ends lost 4 bases at V and 0 bases at J; junction bases unmatched: 12. Per the germline V gene, CDR1 is LGHDT and CDR2 is YNNKEL (reference sequence). The CDR3 DNA reads TGTGCCAGCAGCCTTAAGACGGACAGGACCCTTAGCAATCAGCCCCAGCATTTT. This gives the protein CASSLKTDRTLSNQPQHF.

The table lists this clone with a few counts. V is TRBV14 and J is TRBJ2-7; D is possibly TRBD1 (5 bases). Per germline, CDR1 SGHDN and CDR2 FVKESK. This CDR3 has 14 amino acids. V was pared by 1 base and J by 4 bases, with 11 bases between. This chain's CDR3 is CASSQVQGWYEQYF. In nucleotides, the CDR3 is TGTGCCAGCAGCCAAGTTCAGGGTTGGTACGAGCAGTACTTC. Full variable domain (remainder filled in from reference TRBV14 and TRBJ2-7): EAGVTQFPSHSVIEKGQTVTLRCDPISGHDNLYWYRRVMGKEIKFLLHFVKESKQDESGMPNNRFLAERTGGTYSTLKVQPAELEDSGVYFCASSQVQGWYEQYFGPGTRLTVT.

The genes are TRBV24-1 and TRBJ1-4; D gene ambiguous. V was shortened by 4 bases and J by 4 bases, with 15 bases between the two germline ends. This CDR3 has 16 amino acids. Germline V gene data show CDR1 as KGHDR and CDR2 as SFDVKD. The DNA for the CDR3 is TGTGCCACCAGTGACTTAAGTAGTGCGAATAATGAAAAACTGTTTTTT. This codes for CATSDLSSANNEKLFF.

This clone was counted a single time. The V call is TRBV3-1 (or the pseudogene TRBV3-2), the J call TRBJ2-1; D call uncertain. V was shortened by 1 base and J by 5 bases, with 9 bases between the two germline ends. Per the germline V gene, CDR1 is LGHDT and CDR2 is YNNKEL (reference sequence). The CDR3 length is 14 residues. CDR3 in amino acids: CASSQVSLHNEQFF. The CDR3 region has the DNA TGTGCCAGCAGCCAAGTAAGTCTACACAATGAGCAGTTCTTC.

The chain is built from TRBV2 and TRBJ2-5; 7 positions match TRBD1. CDR1 SNHLY and CDR2 FYNNEI come from the germline V gene. The ends lost 4 bases at V and 6 bases at J; junction bases unmatched: 5. This CDR3 has 13 amino acids. CDR3 nucleotide sequence: TGTGCCAGCAGTGGCGAGACAGGGCAGACCCAGTACTTC. It is translated as CASSGETGQTQYF.

This chain links TRBV28 with TRBJ2-7; 7 bases are a match to TRBD1. The V and J ends lost 3 bases and 6 bases, in that order; junction bases with no gene match: 2. Germline V lookup: CDR1 MDHEN, CDR2 SYDVKM. This CDR3 is built from 12 residues. The CDR3 DNA sequence: TGTGCCAGCAGTTTCACAGGGGCCGAGCAGTACTTC. It specifies CASSFTGAEQYF.

This chain links TRBV5-6 with TRBJ1-1, with 9 bases fitting TRBD1. The germline V gene has CDR1 SGHDT and CDR2 YYEEEE. This CDR3 region has 12 residues. The V segment lost 10 bases and the J segment 3 bases; nucleotides outside the gene matches: 4. CDR3 bases: TGTGCCGAGCGGGACAGGGACACTGAAGCTTTCTTT. This translates into CAERDRDTEAFF.

The rearrangement links TRBV28 to TRBJ1-2; 12 bases align to TRBD1. The V segment lost 6 bases and the J segment 10 bases; nucleotides outside the gene matches: 3. Germline lookup yields CDR1 MDHEN and CDR2 SYDVKM. The CDR3 has 12 residues. The CDR3 spells CASRGTGGFYTF. CDR3 bases: TGTGCCAGCAGGGGGACAGGGGGCTTCTACACCTTC.

This clone appeared a single time. The chain uses TRBV13 and TRBJ2-7; D possibly corresponds to TRBD1 (5 bases). Trimming shortened V by 5 bases and J by 0 bases, and 11 bases separated the two germline ends. CDR3 length equals 14 residues. Per the germline V gene, CDR1 is PRHDT and CDR2 is FYEKMQ (reference sequence). The CDR3, as DNA: TGTGCCAGCAGCATTGGACAAATCTCCTACGAGCAGTACTTC. Amino acid sequence: CASSIGQISYEQYF.